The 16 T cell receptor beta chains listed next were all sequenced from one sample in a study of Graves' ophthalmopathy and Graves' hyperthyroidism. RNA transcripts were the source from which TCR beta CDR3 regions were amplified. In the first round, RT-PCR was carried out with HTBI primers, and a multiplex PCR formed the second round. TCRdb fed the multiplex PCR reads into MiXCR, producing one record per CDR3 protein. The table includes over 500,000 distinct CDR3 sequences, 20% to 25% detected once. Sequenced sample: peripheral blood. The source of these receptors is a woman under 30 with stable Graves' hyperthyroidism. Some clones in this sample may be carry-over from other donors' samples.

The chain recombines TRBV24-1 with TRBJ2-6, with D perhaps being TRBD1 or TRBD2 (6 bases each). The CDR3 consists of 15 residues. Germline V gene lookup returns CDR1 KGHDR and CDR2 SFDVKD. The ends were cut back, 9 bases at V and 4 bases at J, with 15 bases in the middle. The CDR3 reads CATSNGGRGANVLTF. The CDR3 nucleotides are TGTGCCACCTCCAATGGGGGGCGAGGGGCCAACGTCCTGACTTTC.

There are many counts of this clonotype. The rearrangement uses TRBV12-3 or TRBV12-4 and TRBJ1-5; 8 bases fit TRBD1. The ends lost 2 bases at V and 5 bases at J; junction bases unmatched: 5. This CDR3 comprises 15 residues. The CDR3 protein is CASSLRGQAHQPQHF. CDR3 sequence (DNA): TGTGCCAGCAGTTTAAGGGGACAGGCGCATCAGCCCCAGCATTTT.

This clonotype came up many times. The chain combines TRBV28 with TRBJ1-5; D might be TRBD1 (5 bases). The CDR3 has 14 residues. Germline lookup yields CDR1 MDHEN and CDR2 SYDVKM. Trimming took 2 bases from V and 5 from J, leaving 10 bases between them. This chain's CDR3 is CASSLAAGHQPQHF. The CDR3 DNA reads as TGTGCCAGCAGTTTAGCGGCAGGGCATCAGCCCCAGCATTTT.

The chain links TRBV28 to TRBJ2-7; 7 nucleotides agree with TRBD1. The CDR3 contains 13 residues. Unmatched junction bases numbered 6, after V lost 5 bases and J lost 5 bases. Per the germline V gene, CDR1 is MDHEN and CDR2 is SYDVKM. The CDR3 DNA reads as TGTGCCAGCAGTCCTGGACAGGTTAACGAGCAGTACTTC. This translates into CASSPGQVNEQYF.

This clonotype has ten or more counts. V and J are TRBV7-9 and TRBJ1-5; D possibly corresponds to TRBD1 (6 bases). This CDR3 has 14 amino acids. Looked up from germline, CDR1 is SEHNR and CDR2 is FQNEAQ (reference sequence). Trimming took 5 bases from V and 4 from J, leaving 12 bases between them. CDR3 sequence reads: CASSQDSVNQPQHF. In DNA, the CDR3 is TGTGCCAGCAGCCAGGACAGTGTTAATCAGCCCCAGCATTTT.

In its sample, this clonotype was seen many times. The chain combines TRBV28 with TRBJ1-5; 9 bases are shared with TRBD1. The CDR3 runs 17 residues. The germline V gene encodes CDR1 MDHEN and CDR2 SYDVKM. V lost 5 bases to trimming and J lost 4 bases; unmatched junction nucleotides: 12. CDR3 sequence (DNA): TGTGCCAGCAGTCTTGTTACCGGGACAGGGTTTAATCAGCCCCAGCATTTT. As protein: CASSLVTGTGFNQPQHF.

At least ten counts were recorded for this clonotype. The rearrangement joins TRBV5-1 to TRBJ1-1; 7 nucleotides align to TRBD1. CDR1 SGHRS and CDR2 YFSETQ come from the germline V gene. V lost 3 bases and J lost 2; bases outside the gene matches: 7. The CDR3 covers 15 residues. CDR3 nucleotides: TGCGCCAGCAGCTGGGCGACAGGGCTTAACACTGAAGCTTTCTTT. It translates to CASSWATGLNTEAFF.

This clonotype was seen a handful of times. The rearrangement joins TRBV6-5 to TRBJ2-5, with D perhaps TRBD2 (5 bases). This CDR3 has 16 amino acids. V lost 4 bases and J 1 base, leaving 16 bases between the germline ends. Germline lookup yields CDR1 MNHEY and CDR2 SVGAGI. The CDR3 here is CASSLILTSPQETQYF. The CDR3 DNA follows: TGTGCCAGCAGTTTAATCCTCACTAGTCCCCAAGAGACCCAGTACTTC.

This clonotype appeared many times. The CDR3 here is CASSLSTQGARGYTF. CDR3 coding DNA: TGTGCCAGCAGTTTATCGACCCAGGGGGCGCGGGGCTACACCTTC. V is TRBV27 and J is TRBJ1-2; TRBD1 aligns across 8 bases. The CDR3 spans 15 residues. In germline, CDR1 is MNHEY, CDR2 SMNVEV (reference sequence). V lost 0 bases, J lost 8 bases, and 8 bases stayed unmatched.

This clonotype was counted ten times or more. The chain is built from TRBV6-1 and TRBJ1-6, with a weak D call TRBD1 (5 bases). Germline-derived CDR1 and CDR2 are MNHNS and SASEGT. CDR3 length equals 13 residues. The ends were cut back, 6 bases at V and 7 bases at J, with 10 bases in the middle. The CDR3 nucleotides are TGTGCCAGCAGCCTTCGGGACAATTCACCCCTCCACTTT. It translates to CASSLRDNSPLHF.

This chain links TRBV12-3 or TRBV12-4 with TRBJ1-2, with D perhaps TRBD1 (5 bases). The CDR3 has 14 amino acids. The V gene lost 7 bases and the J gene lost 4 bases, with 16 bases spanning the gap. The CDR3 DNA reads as TGTGCCAGCACCTTGGCAGGGACCTTCTATGGCTACACCTTC. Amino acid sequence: CASTLAGTFYGYTF.

Here the CDR3 reads CSAEGTPNSPLHF. The CDR3 region has the DNA TGCAGTGCGGAAGGGACACCTAATTCACCCCTCCACTTT. This rearrangement joins TRBV20-1 to TRBJ1-6; tentative D call: TRBD1 (6 bases). This CDR3 has 13 amino acids. The V end was cut by 6 bases, the J end by 6 bases, with 12 bases between. Germline CDR1 and CDR2: DFQATT and SNEGSKA (reference sequence).

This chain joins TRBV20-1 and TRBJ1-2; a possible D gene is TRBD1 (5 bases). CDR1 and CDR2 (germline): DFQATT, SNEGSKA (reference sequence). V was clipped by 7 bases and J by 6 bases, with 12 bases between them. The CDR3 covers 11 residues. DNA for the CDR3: TGCAGTGAGGGGAGGGTGGATGGCTACACCTTC. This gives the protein CSEGRVDGYTF.

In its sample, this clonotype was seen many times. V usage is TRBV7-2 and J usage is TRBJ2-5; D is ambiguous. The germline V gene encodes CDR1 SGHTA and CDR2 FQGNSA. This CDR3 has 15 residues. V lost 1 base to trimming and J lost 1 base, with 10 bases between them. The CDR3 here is CASSLVGQPQETQYF. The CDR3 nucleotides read TGTGCCAGCAGCTTAGTCGGCCAGCCCCAAGAGACCCAGTACTTC.

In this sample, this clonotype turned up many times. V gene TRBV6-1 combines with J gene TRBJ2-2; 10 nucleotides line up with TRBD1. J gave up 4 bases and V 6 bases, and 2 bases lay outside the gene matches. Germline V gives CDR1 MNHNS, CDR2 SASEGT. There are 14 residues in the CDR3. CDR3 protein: CASSRDRGTGELFF. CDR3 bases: TGTGCCAGCAGCAGGGACAGGGGCACCGGGGAGCTGTTTTTT.

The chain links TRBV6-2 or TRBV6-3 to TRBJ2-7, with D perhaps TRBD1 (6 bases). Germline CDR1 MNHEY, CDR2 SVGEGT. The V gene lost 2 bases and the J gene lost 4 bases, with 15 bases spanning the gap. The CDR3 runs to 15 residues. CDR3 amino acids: CASSYGQLTNYEQYF. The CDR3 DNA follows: TGTGCCAGCAGTTACGGACAGCTTACAAATTACGAGCAGTACTTC.